This paragraph covers one T cell receptor beta chain sequence. The V and J ends lost 0 bases and 0 bases respectively, with 6 bases between them. Germline loops: CDR1 LGHDT, CDR2 YNNKEL (reference sequence). This CDR3 is 14 amino acids long. These data originate in a study of blood T cell repertoires in COVID-19. Assay used: immunoSEQ multiplex PCR; TCRdb lists only in-frame clones, some missing. The table lists about 270,000 clones, 86% of them singletons, with about 2.7% in the top ten. The sequenced sample consisted of PBMCs or T cells enriched from blood (not recorded which). The clonotype was recovered from a woman aged 18-29 years who had recovered from COVID-19. This chain connects TRBV3-1 (or the pseudogene TRBV3-2) to TRBJ2-7; no firm D call. Here the CDR3 reads CASSQETGSYEQYF. In DNA, the CDR3 is TGTGCCAGCAGCCAAGAAACCGGCTCCTACGAGCAGTACTTC.